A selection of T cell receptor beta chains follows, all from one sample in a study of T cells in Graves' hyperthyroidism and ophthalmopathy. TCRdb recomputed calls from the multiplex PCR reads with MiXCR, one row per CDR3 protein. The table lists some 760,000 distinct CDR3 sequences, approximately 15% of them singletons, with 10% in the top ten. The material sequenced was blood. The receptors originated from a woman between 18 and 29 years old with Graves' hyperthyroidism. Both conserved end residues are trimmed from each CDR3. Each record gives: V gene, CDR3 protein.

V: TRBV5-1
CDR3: ASSLFPSGSTMDEQF

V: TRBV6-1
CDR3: ASSYSPEGAGNTIY

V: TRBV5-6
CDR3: ASSSLGRAYEQY

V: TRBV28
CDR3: ASRFGTGNEKLF

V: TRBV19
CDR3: ASRRDLSYNEQF

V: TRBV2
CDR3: ASSTTGAHYEQY

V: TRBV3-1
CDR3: ASSQPLNEKLF

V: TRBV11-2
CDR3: ASSDGTGDEKLF

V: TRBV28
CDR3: ASSYMGVAFSNTGELF

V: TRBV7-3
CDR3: ASSPWTSGNLHEQF

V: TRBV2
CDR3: ASSPGLSSSYNEQF

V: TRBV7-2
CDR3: ASSRSGVGSRTDTQY

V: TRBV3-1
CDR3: ASSRSHNEQF

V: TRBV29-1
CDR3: SALQFSPLQQETQY

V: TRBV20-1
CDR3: SASMGDGNQPQH

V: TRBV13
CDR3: ASSSLPTGAINNEQF

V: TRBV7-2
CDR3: ASSPRRKLAGGRYGYEQF

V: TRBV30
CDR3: AWSPHLNVEYEQY

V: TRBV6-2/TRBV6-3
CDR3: ASTAGSREQY

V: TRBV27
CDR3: ASRTHGQLGSPLH

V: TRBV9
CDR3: ASSVGTSVQTQY

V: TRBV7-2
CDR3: ASSLTSGYTGELF

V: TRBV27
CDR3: ASSLYQGNNEQF